This T cell receptor beta chain was profiled in a study of T cell changes during pregnancy in multiple sclerosis. The table came from immunoSEQ multiplex PCR; TCRdb's copy has only in-frame clones and leaves some out. Of about 94,000 clones listed, 93% are singletons. With V trimmed by 2 bases and J by 4 bases, 3 bases remained unmatched. The length of the CDR3 is 15 residues. CDR1 is MNHEY and CDR2 is SVGAGI in the germline V gene. Material: peripheral blood, obtained after pregnancy. This TCR came from a female donor with multiple sclerosis, enrolled in a pregnancy study. The V call is TRBV6-5, the J call TRBJ2-7, with 12 bases fitting TRBD2. CDR3: CASSYPGLAGYEQYF. CDR3 DNA sequence: TGTGCCAGCAGTTACCCCGGACTAGCGGGATACGAGCAGTACTTC.